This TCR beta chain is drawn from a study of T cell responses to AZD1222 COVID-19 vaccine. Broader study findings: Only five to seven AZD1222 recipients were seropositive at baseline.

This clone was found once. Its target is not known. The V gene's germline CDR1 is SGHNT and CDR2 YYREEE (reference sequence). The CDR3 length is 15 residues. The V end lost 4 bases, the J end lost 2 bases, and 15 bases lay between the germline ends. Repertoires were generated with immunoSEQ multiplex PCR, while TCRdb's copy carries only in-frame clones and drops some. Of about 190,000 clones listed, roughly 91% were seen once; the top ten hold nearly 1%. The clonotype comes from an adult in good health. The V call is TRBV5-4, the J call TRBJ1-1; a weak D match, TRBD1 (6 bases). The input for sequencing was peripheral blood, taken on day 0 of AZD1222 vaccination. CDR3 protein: CASSPDRTANTEAFF. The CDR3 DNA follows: TGTGCCAGCAGCCCGGACCGGACAGCCAACACTGAAGCTTTCTTT.